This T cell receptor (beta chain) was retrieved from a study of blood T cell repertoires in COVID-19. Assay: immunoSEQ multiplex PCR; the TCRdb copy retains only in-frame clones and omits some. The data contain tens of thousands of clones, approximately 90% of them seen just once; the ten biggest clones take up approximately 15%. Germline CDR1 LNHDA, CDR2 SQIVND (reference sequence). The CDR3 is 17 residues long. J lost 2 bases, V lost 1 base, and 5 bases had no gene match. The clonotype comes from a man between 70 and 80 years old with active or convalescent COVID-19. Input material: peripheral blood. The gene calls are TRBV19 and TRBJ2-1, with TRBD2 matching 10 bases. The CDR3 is CASSIVGLAGAYNEQFF. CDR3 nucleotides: TGTGCCAGTAGTATAGTGGGGCTAGCGGGAGCCTACAATGAGCAGTTCTTC.